This is a list of T cell receptor beta chains from one sample in a study of blood T cell repertoires in COVID-19. Assay used: immunoSEQ multiplex PCR; TCRdb lists only in-frame clones, some missing. The sample yields more than 400,000 clones, less than 95% seen once. The source material was PBMCs or T cells enriched from blood (not recorded which). The receptors were sampled from a man between 18 and 29 years old who had recovered from COVID-19. Both conserved end residues are part of each CDR3. The order of the fields is D gene, clone size, J gene, V gene, CDR3 protein, CDR3 DNA. D genes are given only for firm matches. Not every row has a clone size; where given, it reads once, few, many or a size class.

- - TRBJ1-4 TRBV27 CASSFAGLNEKLFF TGTGCCAGCAGTTTCGCAGGACTTAATGAAAAACTGTTTTTT
- - TRBJ1-3 TRBV27 CASSFGNSGNTIYF TGTGCCAGCAGTTTTGGCAACTCTGGAAACACCATATATTTT
TRBD1 - TRBJ1-3 TRBV5-1 CASSWGQGWSGNTIYF TGCGCCAGCAGCTGGGGACAGGGTTGGTCTGGAAACACCATATATTTT
TRBD2 - TRBJ2-6 TRBV27 CASRDRTSGRAGANVLTF TGTGCCAGCAGAGATCGGACTAGCGGGAGAGCGGGGGCCAACGTCCTGACTTTC
TRBD2 - TRBJ2-1 TRBV7-3 CASSLQLAGANEQFF TGTGCCAGCAGCTTACAACTAGCGGGAGCCAATGAGCAGTTCTTC
- - TRBJ1-1 TRBV28 CASSVDSTWGNTEAFF TGTGCCAGCAGTGTCGACAGCACTTGGGGGAACACTGAAGCTTTCTTT
- - TRBJ1-1 TRBV3-1/TRBV3-2 CASSQAISTLNTEAFF TGTGCCAGCAGCCAAGCGATTTCGACATTAAACACTGAAGCTTTCTTT
- - TRBJ1-3 TRBV5-4 CASSLTTVDTIYF TGTGCCAGCAGCCTCACTACCGTTGACACCATATATTTT
TRBD1 - TRBJ2-6 TRBV4-2 CASSQMGTGGETGANVLTF TGTGCCAGCAGCCAAATGGGGACAGGGGGAGAAACTGGGGCCAACGTCCTGACTTTC
TRBD1 - TRBJ2-6 TRBV18 CASSDRNSGANVLTF TGTGCCAGCTCGGACAGGAACTCTGGGGCCAACGTCCTGACTTTC
TRBD1 - TRBJ1-1 TRBV30 CAWSGSKDREAFF TGTGCCTGGAGTGGATCCAAGGACAGGGAAGCTTTCTTT
- - TRBJ2-3 TRBV11-2 CASSFRDFTDTQYF TGTGCCAGCAGCTTCCGGGACTTCACAGATACGCAGTATTTT
- few TRBJ2-7 TRBV15 CATSRAEGGSYEQYF TGTGCCACCAGCAGGGCCGAAGGGGGTAGCTACGAGCAGTACTTC
- - TRBJ1-2 TRBV7-5 CVRSAPRLDRRANYGYTF TGTGTCAGAAGCGCGCCCCGTTTGGACAGGCGAGCTAACTATGGCTACACCTTC
- - TRBJ1-3 TRBV15 CATSRELDKSSGNTIYF TGTGCCACCAGCAGAGAATTAGACAAGAGCTCTGGAAACACCATATATTTT
TRBD1 - TRBJ1-2 TRBV5-1 CASSYGDRITNYGYTF TGCGCCAGCAGCTATGGGGACAGGATAACTAACTATGGCTACACCTTC
- - TRBJ1-4 TRBV21-1 CASSGTGSDRGTEKLFF TGTGCCAGCAGCGGAACTGGTTCGGACAGGGGGACTGAAAAACTGTTTTTT
TRBD2 - TRBJ2-5 TRBV28 CASSLGLARQETQYF TGTGCCAGCAGTTTAGGACTAGCGCGTCAAGAGACCCAGTACTTC
- - TRBJ1-1 TRBV29-1 CSAMANTEAFF TGCAGCGCGATGGCGAACACTGAAGCTTTCTTT
- - TRBJ2-4 TRBV12-3/TRBV12-4 CASTPGLGNIQYF TGTGCCAGCACGCCGGGATTGGGAAACATTCAGTACTTC
- - TRBJ2-3 TRBV5-6 CASSLSTGTLLTDTQYF TGTGCCAGCAGCTTGAGTACCGGGACACTACTCACAGATACGCAGTATTTT
TRBD1 - TRBJ1-5 TRBV19 CASSPGTGGDQPQHF TGTGCCAGTAGTCCCGGGACAGGGGGTGATCAGCCCCAGCATTTT
- - TRBJ1-4 TRBV19 CASSILSGEGKLFF TGTGCCAGTAGTATATTATCGGGGGAAGGAAAACTGTTTTTT
- - TRBJ1-3 TRBV27 CASSLGGSSSGNTIYF TGTGCCAGCAGCTTGGGGGGGTCCAGCTCTGGAAACACCATATATTTT
- - TRBJ1-5 TRBV6-1 CASSESVFQPQHF TGTGCCAGCAGTGAATCCGTCTTCCAGCCCCAGCATTTT
- - TRBJ1-5 TRBV4-1 CASSQEPGSGQPQHF TGCGCCAGCAGCCAAGAGCCAGGGTCGGGTCAGCCCCAGCATTTT
TRBD1 - TRBJ1-1 TRBV9 CASSVDGTGTEAFF TGTGCCAGCAGCGTCGACGGGACAGGGACTGAAGCTTTCTTT
- - TRBJ1-5 TRBV9 CASSSDTSNQPQHF TGTGCCAGCAGCTCCGACACTAGCAATCAGCCCCAGCATTTT
- - TRBJ2-2 TRBV3-1/TRBV3-2 CASSRVTWGPGELFF TGTGCCAGCAGCCGGGTCACATGGGGCCCCGGGGAGCTGTTTTTT
- - TRBJ2-5 TRBV5-4 CASSGRQGPQETQYF TGTGCCAGCAGCGGTCGCCAGGGGCCCCAAGAGACCCAGTACTTC
TRBD2 - TRBJ2-2 TRBV4-1 CASSQRGGLIPGELFF TGCGCCAGCAGCCAACGGGGGGGCCTCATCCCCGGGGAGCTGTTTTTT
TRBD1 few TRBJ2-1 TRBV6-5 CASSGGQGVHNEQFF TGTGCCAGCAGCGGGGGACAGGGCGTCCACAATGAGCAGTTCTTC
- - TRBJ1-1 TRBV7-9 CASSSRETFTEAFF TGTGCCAGCAGCTCGAGGGAGACCTTCACTGAAGCTTTCTTT
TRBD1 - TRBJ1-3 TRBV7-3 CASSFYPSTGGNTIYF TGTGCCAGCAGCTTTTATCCTTCGACAGGGGGAAACACCATATATTTT
TRBD1 - TRBJ1-5 TRBV5-1 CASSQGDNQPQHF TGCGCCAGCAGCCAGGGGGACAATCAGCCCCAGCATTTT
- - TRBJ2-6 TRBV5-1 CASSLAEGTGANVLTF TGCGCCAGCAGCTTGGCCGAGGGAACCGGGGCCAACGTCCTGACTTTC
- - TRBJ1-1 TRBV7-8 CASSLIGSGQQNTEAFF TGTGCCAGCAGCTTAATCGGTAGTGGACAGCAGAACACTGAAGCTTTCTTT
TRBD2 - TRBJ2-7 TRBV18 CASSPTPPSGGHSYEQYF TGTGCCAGCTCACCGACGCCCCCTAGCGGGGGACACTCCTACGAGCAGTACTTC
TRBD2 - TRBJ2-7 TRBV5-4 CASSFIAGVAGEQYF TGTGCCAGCAGCTTTATTGCGGGAGTAGCGGGCGAGCAGTACTTC
TRBD2 - TRBJ2-2 TRBV6-5 CASSYGVAGSTGELFF TGTGCCAGCAGTTACGGGGTAGCGGGCTCCACCGGGGAGCTGTTTTTT
- - TRBJ2-7 TRBV28 CASSVTYEQYF TGTGCCAGCAGTGTAACCTACGAGCAGTACTTC
- once TRBJ1-5 TRBV5-4 CASSSPGAPQHF TGTGCCAGCAGCTCCCCAGGTGCGCCCCAGCATTTT
- - TRBJ1-2 TRBV5-6 CASSFGGEAHGYTF TGTGCCAGCAGCTTCGGGGGGGAAGCACATGGCTACACCTTC
- - TRBJ1-1 TRBV7-2 CASSEGLRNTEAFF TGTGCCAGCAGCGAGGGACTTCGGAACACTGAAGCTTTCTTT
- - TRBJ1-2 TRBV21-1 CASSPRNGYTF TGTGCCAGCAGCCCCAGGAATGGCTACACCTTC
- - TRBJ2-7 TRBV30 CAWGKGISEQYF TGTGCCTGGGGGAAGGGGATAAGCGAGCAGTACTTC
- - TRBJ1-3 TRBV7-9 CASSDSSWPGNTIYF TGTGCCAGCAGTGACTCCTCTTGGCCTGGAAACACCATATATTTT
- - TRBJ2-2 TRBV27 CASSLGGFTGELFF TGTGCCAGCAGTTTAGGTGGCTTCACCGGGGAGCTGTTTTTT
- - TRBJ2-2 TRBV7-3 CASSPTIPGELFF TGTGCCAGCAGTCCCACTATTCCCGGGGAGCTGTTTTTT
- - TRBJ1-5 TRBV19 CASGTGFGNQPQHF TGTGCCAGTGGTACAGGGTTTGGCAATCAGCCCCAGCATTTT